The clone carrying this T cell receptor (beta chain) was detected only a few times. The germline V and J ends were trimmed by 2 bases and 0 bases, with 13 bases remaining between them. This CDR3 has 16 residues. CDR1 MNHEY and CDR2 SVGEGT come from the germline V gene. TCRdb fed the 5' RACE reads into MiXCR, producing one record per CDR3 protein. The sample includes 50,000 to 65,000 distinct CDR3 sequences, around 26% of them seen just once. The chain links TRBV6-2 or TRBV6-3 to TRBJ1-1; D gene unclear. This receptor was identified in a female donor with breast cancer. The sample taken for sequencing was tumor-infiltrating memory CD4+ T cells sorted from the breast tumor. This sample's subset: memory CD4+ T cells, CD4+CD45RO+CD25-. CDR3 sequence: CASSYPGWGMNTEAFF. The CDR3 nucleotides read TGTGCCAGCAGTTACCCGGGATGGGGAATGAACACTGAAGCTTTCTTT.